This T cell receptor (beta chain) was profiled in a study of T cell responses to AZD1222 COVID-19 vaccine. In the case of this clone: What it binds is not known.

The study's findings and limits: A mostly white British donor set with more females was recruited, and clonal diversity was possibly underestimated. Among vaccine-associated CD4 TCRs, coverage spanned spike, with dominance at 160-218 and 743-854. Seropositivity was recorded at baseline in only a handful of AZD1222 recipients. In the spike-specific TCR repertoire, nearly half reportedly target unmutated variant regions.

CDR1 and CDR2 from the germline V gene are MGHDK and SYGVNS. Trimming removed 2 bases at V and 7 bases at J, with 9 bases between. CDR3 length equals 14 residues. The protocol was immunoSEQ multiplex PCR, while the TCRdb copy is restricted to in-frame clones and leaves out a portion. Here the sample spans over 120,000 clones, around 94% being singletons. The material was peripheral blood, obtained after recovery from COVID-19. This chain uses TRBV25-1 with TRBJ1-6; D is uncertain. This receptor was identified in an adult who had recovered from COVID-19. The CDR3 DNA reads as TGTGCCAGCAGTGAACGGGAGATAAATTCACCCCTCCACTTT. This sequence encodes CASSEREINSPLHF.